The TCR beta chain under discussion was sequenced for a study of CD8 T cells in ankylosing spondylitis (TCRdb year 2017). Notes on the research overall: T cell receptor beta repertoires were profiled in healthy donors and ankylosing spondylitis patients so that disease-linked TCR variants could be found. The full study cohort was made up of 25 to 30 ankylosing spondylitis patients and approximately 100 healthy donors. Peripheral blood samples were taken, and synovial fluid was additionally collected from ankylosing spondylitis patients.

Findings and caveats that apply to the study as a whole: Some motif variants were previously reported in synovial fluid and blood of reactive arthritis patients, suggesting common disease-initiation mechanisms. The disease-linked clones were reported to be significantly enriched in matched synovial fluid samples from ankylosing spondylitis patients. A TCR beta motif of 8 or 9 highly homologous amino acid variants appeared characteristic of blood from ankylosing spondylitis patients. A CD8+ phenotype was shown by the disease-linked clones, which were found at relatively low frequencies in peripheral blood.

For sequencing, an Illumina HiSeq 2500 was employed. TCR beta libraries were prepared by quantitative 5'-RACE with molecular barcodes. Per the source publication's procedure: To identify disease-linked TCR variants, a new computational method was used, one built on a probabilistic model of VDJ rearrangement. TCRdb redid the processing of the public reads, applying fastp at Q25 and MiXCR, and retained in-frame beta chains. Each CDR3 protein appears once, grouped with its most common genes and DNA. TCRdb, not the original authors, processed these V and J calls. For this sample there are roughly 230,000 distinct CDR3 sequences; roughly a tenth appear just once. The ten largest clonotypes hold less than 3% of the sample. The germline V gene encodes CDR1 LGHDT and CDR2 YNNKEL (reference sequence). Reading from cysteine to phenylalanine, the CDR3 counts 12 amino acids. The CDR3 DNA has 36 bases and is translated from base 1. Trimming takes 1 base from V and 4 bases from J, and the germline ends sit 3 bases apart.

At least ten counts were recorded for this clonotype. Its antigen remains undetermined. No much larger clone is present one base from it, and per-base qualities are unavailable. The clonotype originates from a male donor with ankylosing spondylitis or in good health (not recorded which). The chain was built from TRBV3-1 and TRBJ2-3, with the D gene not clear enough to name. Sequenced material: blood, either unsorted or a sorted T cell fraction (not recorded which). In nucleotide form, the sequence is TGTGCCAGCAGCCAAGTGTCAGATACGCAGTATTTT. Translated, it gives CASSQVSDTQYF.